What follows are 9 T cell receptor beta chains derived from one specimen sequenced in a study of identifying expanded T cells in peripheral blood. The protocol was immunoSEQ multiplex PCR, while the TCRdb copy is restricted to in-frame clones and leaves out a portion. The sample lists roughly 130,000 clones; approximately 86% were seen once. Sequenced: blood. These receptors all stem from a person between 18 and 70 years old in good health.

This clone is a singleton in its sample. The chain couples TRBV7-3 to TRBJ2-3; possible D gene TRBD2, 6 bases. Per the germline V gene, CDR1 is SGHTA and CDR2 is FQGTGA. This CDR3 is built from 15 residues. The germline V and J ends were trimmed by 1 base and 6 bases, with 14 bases remaining between them. The CDR3 spells CASSLIGAGMDTQYF. The DNA for the CDR3 is TGTGCCAGCAGCTTAATCGGGGCGGGGATGGATACGCAGTATTTT.

V usage is TRBV9 and J usage is TRBJ2-2; D not certain. The CDR3 loop spans 14 amino acids. V lost 0 bases, J lost 5 bases, and 8 bases lay in between. Germline CDR1 and CDR2: SGDLS and YYNGEE. The CDR3 DNA follows: TGTGCCAGCAGCGTAGCTTGGGTTACCGGGGAGCTGTTTTTT. As protein: CASSVAWVTGELFF. Looking up the rest from reference TRBV9 and TRBJ2-2 gives the full variable domain: DSGVTQTPKHLITATGQRVTLRCSPRSGDLSVYWYQQSLDQGLQFLIQYYNGEERAKGNILERFSAQQFPDLHSELNLSSLELGDSALYFCASSVAWVTGELFFGEGSRLTVL.

CDR3 in amino acids: CAIRDSSYNEQFF. The CDR3 DNA reads TGTGCCATCCGGGACTCTAGTTACAATGAGCAGTTCTTC. The rearrangement joins TRBV6-1 to TRBJ2-1; a possible D gene is TRBD2 (6 bases). Germline V gives CDR1 MNHNS, CDR2 SASEGT. CDR3 size: 13 residues. Trimming took 10 bases from V and 4 from J, leaving 14 bases between them.

V gene TRBV4-3 combines with J gene TRBJ2-6; D remains unclear. CDR3 size: 16 residues. The germline gives CDR1 LGHNA, CDR2 YSLEER. V gave up 1 base and J gave up 0 bases, with 7 bases separating them. CDR3 sequence reads: CASSQGASSGANVLTF. The CDR3 region has the DNA TGCGCCAGCAGCCAAGGGGCCAGCTCTGGGGCCAACGTCCTGACTTTC.

This clone came up a few times. The genes are TRBV6-4 and TRBJ1-2; tentatively, D is TRBD1 (6 bases). V was shortened by 2 bases and J by 8 bases, with 21 bases between the two germline ends. This CDR3 has 16 amino acids. Germline V gene data show CDR1 as MRHNA and CDR2 as SNTAGT. The CDR3 DNA reads as TGTGCCAGCAGTGACGTCTGGGACAAGGAAGAACGCGGCTACACCTTC. The encoded protein is CASSDVWDKEERGYTF.

This chain uses TRBV30 with TRBJ2-3; 7 bases line up with TRBD2. The CDR3 consists of 15 residues. Germline V gives CDR1 GTSNPN, CDR2 SVGIG (reference sequence). The J segment lost 2 bases and the V segment lost 3 bases, leaving 8 bases of the junction unmatched. CDR3 nucleotide sequence: TGTGCCTGGAGCGCGGCGGGGGTAATCACAGATACGCAGTATTTT. This sequence encodes CAWSAAGVITDTQYF.

The V call is TRBV27, the J call TRBJ2-5, with 8 positions matching TRBD1. J lost 11 bases, V lost 5 bases, and 16 bases had no gene match. CDR3 size: 15 residues. CDR1 and CDR2 (germline): MNHEY, SMNVEV (reference sequence). CDR3 nucleotide sequence: TGTGCCAGCAGTGCGCGGACAGGGAAAACGAGGGAGCAGTACTTC. It specifies CASSARTGKTREQYF.

The table lists this clone with a count of one. The rearrangement links TRBV11-2 to TRBJ1-2; a weak D match, TRBD1 (5 bases). This CDR3 has 14 residues. Germline assignment: CDR1 SGHAT and CDR2 FQNNGV. V lost 2 bases and J 6 bases, leaving 13 bases between the germline ends. CDR3 sequence (DNA): TGTGCCAGCAGCTTAAGCATCGGCAGGGATGGCTACACCTTC. It specifies CASSLSIGRDGYTF.

The chain is built from TRBV19 and TRBJ2-7, with TRBD1 matching over 7 bases. Germline assignment: CDR1 LNHDA and CDR2 SQIVND (reference sequence). V lost 4 bases, J lost 4 bases, and 7 bases stayed unmatched. This CDR3 spans 14 amino acids. CDR3: CASSTPGTDYEQYF. Written as DNA, the CDR3 is TGTGCCAGTAGTACTCCCGGGACAGATTACGAGCAGTACTTC.